Listed here is a single TCR beta chain. In its sample, this clone was seen a few times. Its cognate antigen has yet to be identified. No much larger clone is present one base from it, and per-base qualities are unavailable. V is pared back by 5 bases and J by 5 bases, with 15 bases lying between the germline termini. CDR1 and CDR2, per the germline V gene, are SGHTA and FQGTGA. The CDR3 contains 15 residues, cysteine and phenylalanine counted. Of the read, only the CDR3 DNA is kept; its 45 bases are in frame from base 1. The sample is drawn from a study of T cells after posttransplantation cyclophosphamide (dated by TCRdb to the mid-2010s). Regarding the study in general: The study tracked T cell repertoire reconstitution by TRB sequencing after myeloablative bone marrow transplantation using posttransplantation cyclophosphamide as GVHD prophylaxis. TRA and TRB clonality were tightly correlated in several samples, so subsequent TCR analyses focused on TRB only. Public TRB sequences were checked against a database of over 3,500 sequences associated with responses to pathogens, tumor antigens, self-antigens and alloantigens. Samples from some 40 PTCy-treated patients, along with samples from roughly 15 of their related bone marrow donors, underwent antigen receptor sequencing. In 3 patients, up to roughly 3 additional blood samples taken between 2 and 5.2 years after transplant also underwent TRB sequencing, as did pretransplant blood from a handful of patients. Blood from all 30 or so PTCy patients who had 1-year posttransplant specimens underwent TRB sequencing.

On the day of marrow donation, related bone marrow donors gave peripheral blood samples. Peripheral blood and bone marrow mononuclear cells were isolated by Ficoll-Hypaque density centrifugation and cryopreserved. FACS on a FACSAria II was used to sort CD4+ and CD8+ T cells, including the naive and memory subsets. TRB sequencing used genomic DNA with the immunoSEQ assay at survey resolution or the hsTCRB kit. On the study's bioinformatics: Initial read processing used immunoSEQ software, and repertoire analyses used the LymphoSeq R package. Clonality was calculated as 1 minus normalized Shannon entropy, and the Gini coefficient was also calculated for each TRB dataset. To infer phenotypes in unsorted samples, TRB sequences from sorted subsets of the recipient or donor were mapped onto the unsorted samples of the same recipient. In TCRdb, the immuneACCESS table is reduced to in-frame sequences with V and J assigned. These tables do not hold every clone; where another copy was compared, an unresolved V gene accounts for under half, and the others remain unexplained. The V and J calls and clone size come from that table; D and trimming were worked out from the DNA. The sample data list some 4,500 clones, and about two thirds of these were observed just once. The ten largest clones take up 15% to 20% of the sample.

The study at large found these results: Across roughly 49 patients, TRB clonality was highly associated with recipient CMV seropositivity and CMV reactivation, and PTCy diversity was similar to diversity in CNI/methotrexate controls. Donor-recipient similarity was low at 1-2 months but increased during the first year, and donor CD8+ memory clones often dominated later blood repertoires. The TRB repertoires of T cells infiltrating skin or GI tract showed only limited overlap with the TRB repertoires of T cells in blood.

This receptor was taken from a woman aged 60 to 75 in good health, CMV-negative, and a related stem cell transplant donor. Sequenced: memory CD8+ T cells sorted from blood. This chain is built from TRBV7-3 and TRBJ2-2, with the D gene uncertain. The CDR3 region: CASSPLSGGTGELFF. The DNA reads TGTGCCAGCAGCCCCCTTTCGGGTGGGACCGGGGAGCTGTTTTTT.